Described below is a single T cell receptor beta chain sequence and its context. TEMRA cells underwent FACS enrichment and CD8+ and CD4+ T cells underwent negative isolation. These data are taken from a study of CD8 T cells in Susac syndrome. Random hexamers were used to reverse transcribe an amount of about 0.45 to 1 ug RNA. The amplification used immunoSEQ multiplex PCR on TCR beta CDR3; it spanned 54 Vbeta and 13 Jbeta. TCRdb itself ran the immunoSEQ multiplex PCR reads through MiXCR, one entry per CDR3 protein. Seen here are 120,000 or so distinct CDR3 sequences, 95% to 96% observed once, and the top ten hold over 0.12%. The germline CDR1 and CDR2 sequences are SGDLS and YYNGEE. V was trimmed by 2 bases and J by 11 bases, leaving 13 bases between them. This CDR3 spans 13 amino acids.

V usage is TRBV9 and J usage is TRBJ1-4; maybe TRBD1 (5 bases). The receptor comes from a human donor with Susac syndrome. Sequencing used CD4+ T cells from PBMCs. The CDR3 spells CASSVLVRGKLFF. The CDR3 DNA reads TGTGCCAGCAGCGTGCTTGTCCGGGGGAAACTGTTTTTT.